A single sample gave rise to the 26 T cell receptor beta chains below, sequenced in a study of graft-versus-host responses after intestinal transplantation. This table comes from immunoSEQ multiplex PCR, and its TCRdb copy is limited to in-frame clones, with some not included. The table records about 4,100 clones, approximately 84% of them present only once. Time point noted: postoperative day 105 after intestinal transplantation (dayNNNN = postoperative day). Graft-derived tissue was subjected to processing to liberate intraepithelial and lamina propria lymphocytes. The sequencing here drew on ileum tissue, taken 105 days after intestinal transplantation. Source of these receptors: a human patient who received an intestinal transplant, so some T cells may come from the graft donor.

The chain joins TRBV15 to TRBJ2-2, with 8 positions matching TRBD2. V lost 0 bases, J lost 4 bases, and 7 bases stayed unmatched. In germline, CDR1 is LNHNV, CDR2 YYDKDF (reference sequence). The CDR3 length is 17 residues. The CDR3 spells CATSRERAGVSTGELFF. DNA for the CDR3: TGTGCCACCAGCAGAGAGCGAGCGGGAGTATCCACCGGGGAGCTGTTTTTT.

The gene calls are TRBV29-1 and TRBJ1-2; weak D call: TRBD1 (5 bases). Germline CDR1 and CDR2: SQVTM and ANQGSEA. The CDR3 is 12 amino acids. Trimming took 7 bases from V and 5 from J, leaving 14 bases between them. The CDR3 loop reads CSGDGGPYGYTF. The CDR3 nucleotides read TGCAGCGGTGACGGGGGACCTTATGGCTACACCTTC.

V gene TRBV4-1 combines with J gene TRBJ2-7, with TRBD2 as a possible D gene (6 bases). V was trimmed by 0 bases and J by 4 bases, leaving 10 bases between them. The germline V gene has CDR1 MGHRA and CDR2 YSYEKL. CDR3 length equals 14 residues. CDR3 sequence (DNA): TGCGCCAGCAGCCAAGAATCGGGGAGGTACGAGCAGTACTTC. Its protein product is CASSQESGRYEQYF.

This clone was counted between two and nine times. This chain uses TRBV9 with TRBJ2-1; no definite D call. V was clipped by 0 bases and J by 2 bases, with 9 bases between them. CDR3 length: 15 residues. Germline CDR1 reads SGDLS; CDR2 reads YYNGEE. The CDR3 coding sequence is TGTGCCAGCAGCGTAGACGGCAGGACCTACAATGAGCAGTTCTTC. Amino acids: CASSVDGRTYNEQFF.

As DNA, the CDR3 is TGCGCCAGCAGCTTGACCGGGACTAGCGGCTACAATGAGCAGTTCTTC. Translating it yields CASSLTGTSGYNEQFF. This rearrangement joins TRBV5-1 to TRBJ2-1; 11 bases align to TRBD2. The CDR3 sequence is 16 residues long. Germline values: CDR1 SGHRS, CDR2 YFSETQ. The V gene end was trimmed by 1 base and the J gene end by 3 bases; junction bases not matched to a gene: 3.

This chain connects TRBV5-1 to TRBJ2-1, with unresolved D. The germline CDR1 and CDR2 sequences are SGHRS and YFSETQ. The CDR3 runs to 13 residues. V lost 4 bases and J 2 bases, leaving 7 bases between the germline ends. For the CDR3, the DNA is TGCGCCAGCAGCCCCCGGGCCTACAATGAGCAGTTCTTC. Its translation: CASSPRAYNEQFF.

This clone was found once. The V and J genes are TRBV7-9 and TRBJ1-1; D possibly corresponds to TRBD1 (5 bases). The CDR3 extends over 14 amino acids. From germline, CDR1 is SEHNR and CDR2 FQNEAQ (reference sequence). Trimming took off 5 bases at V and 2 bases at J, with 12 bases between the two ends. CDR3 amino acids: CASSTWDLNTEAFF. CDR3 bases: TGTGCCAGCAGCACTTGGGACCTAAACACTGAAGCTTTCTTT.

This clone has only one observation. The rearrangement links TRBV18 to TRBJ2-1; 10 bases agree with TRBD2. CDR1 is KGHSH and CDR2 is LQKENI in the germline V gene. V shed 3 bases and J 1 base; nucleotides not matched to a gene: 15. The CDR3 consists of 20 residues. The CDR3 spells CASSPLTGTSDYLSYNEQFF. The CDR3 coding sequence is TGTGCCAGCTCACCTTTAACCGGGACTAGCGACTACCTTTCCTACAATGAGCAGTTCTTC.

This chain links TRBV2 with TRBJ1-1; tentatively, D is TRBD1 (5 bases). The CDR3 has 15 residues. Germline-derived CDR1 and CDR2 are SNHLY and FYNNEI. The V and J ends lost 5 bases and 7 bases respectively, with 20 bases between them. The CDR3 DNA sequence: TGTGCCAGCAGTCCACTCTCAGGTGGGGGTGGTGAAGCTTTCTTT. Its protein product is CASSPLSGGGGEAFF.

This chain joins TRBV7-9 and TRBJ2-7; no clear D gene. The CDR3 is 13 amino acids. V lost 1 base, J lost 3 bases, and 7 bases lay in between. Germline V gene data show CDR1 as SEHNR and CDR2 as FQNEAQ (reference sequence). In DNA, the CDR3 is TGTGCCAGCAGCTTAGTTGGGAACTACGAGCAGTACTTC. Residues: CASSLVGNYEQYF. The complete variable domain, with remaining parts taken from reference TRBV7-9 and TRBJ2-7, reads DTGVSQNPRHKITKRGQNVTFRCDPISEHNRLYWYRQTLGQGPEFLTYFQNEAQLEKSRLLSDRFSAERPKGSFSTLEIQRTEQGDSAMYLCASSLVGNYEQYFGPGTRLTVT.

V gene TRBV7-2 combines with J gene TRBJ2-7, with a weak D call TRBD2 (7 bases). V dropped 2 bases and J dropped 0 bases, with 11 bases sitting between them. This CDR3 comprises 15 residues. The V gene's germline CDR1 is SGHTA and CDR2 FQGNSA. The CDR3 nucleotides are TGTGCCAGCAGCTTACGCGGGGGCGTCTCCTACGAGCAGTACTTC. This codes for CASSLRGGVSYEQYF. Looking up the rest from reference TRBV7-2 and TRBJ2-7 gives the full variable domain: GAGVSQSPSNKVTEKGKDVELRCDPISGHTALYWYRQSLGQGLEFLIYFQGNSAPDKSGLPSDRFSAERTGGSVSTLTIQRTQQEDSAVYLCASSLRGGVSYEQYFGPGTRLTVT.

The chain joins TRBV9 to TRBJ2-1; 8 positions agree with TRBD2. The CDR3 is made up of 16 amino acids. Germline V CDR1 and CDR2: SGDLS, YYNGEE. V trimming: 0 bases; J trimming: 5 bases; junction bases outside the gene matches: 7. CDR3 protein: CASSVDLRGVDNEQFF. The CDR3 coding sequence is TGTGCCAGCAGCGTAGATTTGCGGGGGGTCGACAATGAGCAGTTCTTC.

A single count supports this clone. The chain joins TRBV18 to TRBJ1-5, with 7 bases identical to TRBD1. CDR3 length equals 15 residues. V shed 2 bases, J shed 4 bases, and the junction held 5 bases outside the gene matches. The germline gives CDR1 KGHSH, CDR2 LQKENI. The DNA for the CDR3 is TGTGCCAGCTCACCAGAGGGACAGTGGAATCAGCCCCAGCATTTT. Translated, it gives CASSPEGQWNQPQHF.

A note on this clone: An end of the junction differs from the germline gene, which may be a read error. The chain links TRBV4-3 to TRBJ2-5, with D possibly TRBD1 on 5 matching bases. CDR3 length: 13 amino acids. Germline lookup yields CDR1 LGHNA and CDR2 YSLEER. DNA of the CDR3: TGCGCCAGCAGCCAAGGGACACAAGAGGCCCAGTACTTC. It yields the protein CASSQGTQEAQYF.

Concerning this clone: Other nucleotide sequences from this sample produce the same CDR3. The genes are TRBV5-1 and TRBJ2-7, with TRBD1 matching over 11 bases. The CDR3 consists of 15 residues. Germline assignment: CDR1 SGHRS and CDR2 YFSETQ. Germline trimming cut 0 bases from V and 4 bases from J; bases unmatched to any gene: 3. The CDR3: CASSLGGTGGYEQYF. CDR3 sequence (DNA): TGCGCCAGCAGCTTGGGGGGGACAGGGGGGTACGAGCAGTACTTC.

The chain links TRBV7-2 to TRBJ1-6, with TRBD1 matching 10 bases. V was pared by 4 bases and J by 3 bases, with 12 bases of the junction left unmatched. The CDR3 sequence is 19 residues long. CDR1 is SGHTA, CDR2 FQGNSA, per germline. This chain's CDR3 is CASSYQGTGVYYYNSPLHF. Here the CDR3 DNA reads TGTGCCAGCAGCTACCAAGGGACAGGGGTATACTACTATAATTCACCCCTCCACTTT.

This chain connects TRBV25-1 to TRBJ2-3, with a tentative D call TRBD2 (6 bases). There are 15 residues in the CDR3. V was cut by 7 bases and J by 4 bases, with 18 bases left in between. From germline, CDR1 is MGHDK and CDR2 SYGVNS. This CDR3 reads CASIGTRTYADTQYF. The DNA of the CDR3 is TGTGCCAGCATCGGGACTCGGACGTACGCAGATACGCAGTATTTT.

V is TRBV4-2 and J is TRBJ2-1; TRBD2 matches at 7 bases. Germline V gives CDR1 LGHNA, CDR2 YNFKEQ. The junction had 13 bases not matched to a gene; V was cut back by 1 base and J by 7 bases. The CDR3 has 17 amino acids. The CDR3 here is CASSQVTSEPLWNEQFF. CDR3 DNA: TGTGCCAGCAGCCAAGTAACTAGCGAACCCCTTTGGAATGAGCAGTTCTTC.

The chain recombines TRBV10-2 with TRBJ2-4; the D gene is possibly TRBD2 (5 bases). Germline values: CDR1 WSHSY, CDR2 SAAADI. This CDR3 comprises 15 residues. Trimming pared 4 bases from V and 0 bases from J, leaving 10 bases between. The DNA for the CDR3 is TGCGCCAGCAGTGTTGAGGGTTTAGCCAAAAACATTCAGTACTTC. Amino acid sequence: CASSVEGLAKNIQYF.

This chain connects TRBV7-2 to TRBJ1-6; tentative D call: TRBD1 (5 bases). From germline, CDR1 is SGHTA and CDR2 FQGNSA. The CDR3 runs 15 residues. V was trimmed by 1 base and J by 4 bases, leaving 8 bases between them. CDR3 loop: CASSLDRIYNSPLHF. The CDR3 nucleotides read TGTGCCAGCAGCTTAGACAGGATATATAATTCACCCCTCCACTTT.

The CDR3, as DNA: TGTGCCAGCAGAAGGACGGACAATCAGCCCCAGCATTTT. Protein product: CASRRTDNQPQHF. The V and J genes are TRBV6-5 and TRBJ1-5; no definite D call. There are 13 residues in the CDR3. The germline CDR1 and CDR2 sequences are MNHEY and SVGAGI. V dropped 6 bases and J dropped 3 bases, with 9 bases sitting between them.

J is TRBJ2-5 and V is TRBV18; D is perhaps TRBD2 (5 bases). The CDR3 spans 12 residues. Germline V lookup: CDR1 KGHSH, CDR2 LQKENI. V shed 2 bases and J shed 4 bases, with 5 bases lying between them. CDR3 sequence: CASSPEGETQYF. The CDR3 region has the DNA TGTGCCAGCTCACCAGAGGGAGAGACCCAGTACTTC.

The J gene is TRBJ2-3, the V gene TRBV5-4; 7 bases map to TRBD2. Germline V gives CDR1 SGHNT, CDR2 YYREEE (reference sequence). The CDR3 consists of 15 residues. V trimming: 2 bases; J trimming: 4 bases; junction bases outside the gene matches: 7. The CDR3 nucleotides read TGTGCCAGCAGCTTTTACGGGGGGAGGTCAGATACGCAGTATTTT. It yields the protein CASSFYGGRSDTQYF.

This clone was recorded only once. The chain uses TRBV7-8 and TRBJ2-3; TRBD2 matches 10 bases. J lost 6 bases, V lost 5 bases, and 5 bases had no gene match. Germline CDR1 SGHVS, CDR2 FQNEAQ. The CDR3 is made up of 14 amino acids. CDR3: CASSRGLAPDTQYF. Written as DNA, the CDR3 is TGTGCCAGCAGCAGGGGACTAGCGCCCGATACGCAGTATTTT.

Points on this clone: One junction end disagrees with the germline gene, perhaps due to a read error. The rearrangement links TRBV7-8 to TRBJ2-7; 12 nucleotides line up with TRBD2. CDR3 size: 16 residues. Germline V gene data show CDR1 as SGHVS and CDR2 as FQNEAQ. CDR3 nucleotide sequence: TGTGCCGGCAGCGCTCCGCGACTAGCGGGAGCTAGCGAGCAGTACTTC. It encodes CAGSAPRLAGASEQYF.

The chain uses TRBV4-3 and TRBJ2-5; D may be TRBD1 (5 bases). The CDR3 length is 13 residues. Germline lookup yields CDR1 LGHNA and CDR2 YSLEER. Trimming cost V 1 base and J 2 bases, with 5 bases left between them. The CDR3 sequence is CASSQGTQETQYF. The CDR3, as DNA: TGCGCCAGCAGCCAAGGGACACAAGAGACCCAGTACTTC.